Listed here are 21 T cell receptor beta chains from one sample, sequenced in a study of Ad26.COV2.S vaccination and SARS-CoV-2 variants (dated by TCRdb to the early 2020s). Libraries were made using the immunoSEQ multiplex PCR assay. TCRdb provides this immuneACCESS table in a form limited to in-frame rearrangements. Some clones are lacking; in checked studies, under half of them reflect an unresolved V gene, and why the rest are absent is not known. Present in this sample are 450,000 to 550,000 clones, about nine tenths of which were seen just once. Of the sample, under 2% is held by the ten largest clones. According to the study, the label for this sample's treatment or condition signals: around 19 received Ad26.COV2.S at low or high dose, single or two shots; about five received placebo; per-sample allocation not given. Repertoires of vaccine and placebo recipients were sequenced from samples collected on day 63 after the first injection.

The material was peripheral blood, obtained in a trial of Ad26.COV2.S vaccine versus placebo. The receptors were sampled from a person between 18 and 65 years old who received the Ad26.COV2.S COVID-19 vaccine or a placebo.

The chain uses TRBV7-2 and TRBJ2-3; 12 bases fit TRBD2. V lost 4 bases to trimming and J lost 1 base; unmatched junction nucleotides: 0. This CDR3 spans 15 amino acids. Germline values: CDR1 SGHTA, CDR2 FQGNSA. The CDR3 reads CASSWTSGGTDTQYF. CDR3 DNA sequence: TGTGCCAGCAGCTGGACTAGCGGGGGCACAGATACGCAGTATTTT.

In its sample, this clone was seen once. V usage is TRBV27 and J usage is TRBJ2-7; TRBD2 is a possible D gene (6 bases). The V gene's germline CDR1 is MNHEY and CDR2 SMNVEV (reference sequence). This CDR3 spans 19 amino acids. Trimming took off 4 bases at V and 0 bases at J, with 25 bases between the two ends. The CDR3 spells CASSSYIAPRGKASYEQYF. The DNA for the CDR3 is TGTGCCAGCAGTTCTTATATAGCCCCCCGGGGGAAGGCCTCCTACGAGCAGTACTTC.

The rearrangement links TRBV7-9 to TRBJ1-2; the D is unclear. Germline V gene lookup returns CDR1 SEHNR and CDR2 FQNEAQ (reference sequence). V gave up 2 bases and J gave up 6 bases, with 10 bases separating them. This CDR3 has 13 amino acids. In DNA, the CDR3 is TGTGCCAGCAGCTTACGGGAACGGGATGGCTACACCTTC. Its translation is CASSLRERDGYTF.

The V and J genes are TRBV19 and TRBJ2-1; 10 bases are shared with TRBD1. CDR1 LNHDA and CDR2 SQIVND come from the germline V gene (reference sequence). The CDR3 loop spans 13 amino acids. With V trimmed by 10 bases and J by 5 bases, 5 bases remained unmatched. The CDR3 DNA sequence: TGTGCCACAGCGGGACAGGGGAACAATGAGCAGTTCTTC. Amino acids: CATAGQGNNEQFF. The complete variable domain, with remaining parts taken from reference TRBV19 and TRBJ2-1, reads DGGITQSPKYLFRKEGQNVTLSCEQNLNHDAMYWYRQDPGQGLRLIYYSQIVNDFQKGDIAEGYSVSREKKESFPLTVTSAQKNPTAFYLCATAGQGNNEQFFGPGTRLTVL.

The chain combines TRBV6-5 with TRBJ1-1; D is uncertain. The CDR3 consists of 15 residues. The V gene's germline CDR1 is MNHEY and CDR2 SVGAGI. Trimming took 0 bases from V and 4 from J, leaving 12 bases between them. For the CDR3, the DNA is TGTGCCAGCAGTTACTCCAACCGGCGGAGCACTGAAGCTTTCTTT. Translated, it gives CASSYSNRRSTEAFF.

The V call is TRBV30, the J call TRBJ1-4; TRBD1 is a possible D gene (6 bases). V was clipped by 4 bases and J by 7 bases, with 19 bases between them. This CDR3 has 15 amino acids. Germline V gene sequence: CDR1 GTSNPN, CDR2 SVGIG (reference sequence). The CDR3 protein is CAWKRSGASGEKLFF. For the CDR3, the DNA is TGTGCCTGGAAACGCTCGGGGGCTTCGGGTGAAAAACTGTTTTTT.

The CDR3 DNA reads TGTGCCAGCAGTTTCGAGGGCAGGAATGGCTACACCTTC. As protein: CASSFEGRNGYTF. V is TRBV12-3 or TRBV12-4 and J is TRBJ1-2; the D is unclear. This CDR3 has 13 residues. Trimming cost V 3 bases and J 6 bases, with 11 bases left between them.

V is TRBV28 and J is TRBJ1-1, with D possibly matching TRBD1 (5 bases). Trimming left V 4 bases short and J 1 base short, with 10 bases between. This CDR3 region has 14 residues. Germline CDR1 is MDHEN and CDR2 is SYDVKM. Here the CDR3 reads CASSSGRGNTEAFF. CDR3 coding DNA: TGTGCCAGCAGTTCAGGGCGGGGGAACACTGAAGCTTTCTTT.

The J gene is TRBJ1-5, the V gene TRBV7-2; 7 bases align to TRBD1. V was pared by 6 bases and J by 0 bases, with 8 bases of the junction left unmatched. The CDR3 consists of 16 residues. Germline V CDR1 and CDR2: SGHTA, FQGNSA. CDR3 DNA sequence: TGTGCCAGCAGTCCCGGACAGGCTTATAGCAATCAGCCCCAGCATTTT. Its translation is CASSPGQAYSNQPQHF.

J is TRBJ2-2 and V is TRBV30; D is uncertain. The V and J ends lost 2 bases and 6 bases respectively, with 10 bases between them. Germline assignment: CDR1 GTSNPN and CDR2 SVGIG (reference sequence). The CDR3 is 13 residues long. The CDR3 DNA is TGTGCCTGGAGTTTGGGGTCGGCCGGGGAGCTGTTTTTT. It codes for CAWSLGSAGELFF.

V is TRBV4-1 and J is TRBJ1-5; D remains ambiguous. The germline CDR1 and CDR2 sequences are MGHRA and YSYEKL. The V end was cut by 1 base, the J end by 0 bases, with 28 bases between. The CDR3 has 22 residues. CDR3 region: CASSQVFIPQNPAPYSNQPQHF. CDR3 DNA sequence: TGCGCCAGCAGCCAAGTTTTTATCCCCCAGAACCCCGCTCCTTATAGCAATCAGCCCCAGCATTTT.

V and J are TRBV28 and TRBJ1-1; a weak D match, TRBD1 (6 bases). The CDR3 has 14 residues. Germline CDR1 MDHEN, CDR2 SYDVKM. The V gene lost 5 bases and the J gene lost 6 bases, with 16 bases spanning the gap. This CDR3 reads CASSNPVGGSEAFF. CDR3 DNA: TGTGCCAGCAGTAACCCGGTGGGGGGCTCTGAAGCTTTCTTT.

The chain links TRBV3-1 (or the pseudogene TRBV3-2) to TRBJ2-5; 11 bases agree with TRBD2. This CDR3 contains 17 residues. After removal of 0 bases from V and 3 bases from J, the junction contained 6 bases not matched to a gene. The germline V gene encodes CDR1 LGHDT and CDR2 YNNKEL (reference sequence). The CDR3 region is CASSQDQASGGKETQYF. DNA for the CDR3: TGTGCCAGCAGCCAAGATCAGGCTAGCGGGGGGAAAGAGACCCAGTACTTC.

CDR3 in amino acids: CASSTWTGYEQYF. CDR3 nucleotide sequence: TGCGCCAGCAGCACATGGACGGGCTACGAGCAGTACTTC. The genes are TRBV5-1 and TRBJ2-7, with no clear D. Germline lookup yields CDR1 SGHRS and CDR2 YFSETQ. V was cut by 4 bases and J by 3 bases, with 11 bases left in between. The CDR3 loop spans 13 amino acids. The full variable domain, rest sourced from reference TRBV5-1 and TRBJ2-7, is KAGVTQTPRYLIKTRGQQVTLSCSPISGHRSVSWYQQTPGQGLQFLFEYFSETQRNKGNFPGRFSGRQFSNSRSEMNVSTLELGDSALYLCASSTWTGYEQYFGPGTRLTVT.

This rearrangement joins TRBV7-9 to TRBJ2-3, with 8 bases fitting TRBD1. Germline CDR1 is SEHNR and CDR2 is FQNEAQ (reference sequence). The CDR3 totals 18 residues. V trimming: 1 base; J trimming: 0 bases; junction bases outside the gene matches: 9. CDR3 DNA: TGTGCCAGCAGCTTAGTGGACGACAGGGGATCTAGCACAGATACGCAGTATTTT. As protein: CASSLVDDRGSSTDTQYF.

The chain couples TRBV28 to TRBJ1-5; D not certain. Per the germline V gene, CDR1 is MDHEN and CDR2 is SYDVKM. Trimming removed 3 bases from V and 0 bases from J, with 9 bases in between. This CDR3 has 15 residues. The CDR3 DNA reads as TGTGCCAGCAGTTTTCTAGATTATAGCAATCAGCCCCAGCATTTT. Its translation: CASSFLDYSNQPQHF.

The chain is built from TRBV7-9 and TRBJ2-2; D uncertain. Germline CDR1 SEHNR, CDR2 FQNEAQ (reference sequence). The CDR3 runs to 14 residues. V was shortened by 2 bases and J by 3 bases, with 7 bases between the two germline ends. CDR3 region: CASSLLAYTGELFF. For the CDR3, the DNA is TGTGCCAGCAGCTTATTGGCATACACCGGGGAGCTGTTTTTT.

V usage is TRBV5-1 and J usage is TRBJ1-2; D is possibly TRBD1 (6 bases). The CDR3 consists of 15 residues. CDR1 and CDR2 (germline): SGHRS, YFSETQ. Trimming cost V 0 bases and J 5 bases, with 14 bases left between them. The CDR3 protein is CASSLGGGSAYGYTF. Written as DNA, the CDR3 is TGCGCCAGCAGCTTGGGTGGGGGCTCCGCATATGGCTACACCTTC. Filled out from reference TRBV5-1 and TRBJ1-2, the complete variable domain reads KAGVTQTPRYLIKTRGQQVTLSCSPISGHRSVSWYQQTPGQGLQFLFEYFSETQRNKGNFPGRFSGRQFSNSRSEMNVSTLELGDSALYLCASSLGGGSAYGYTFGSGTRLTVV.

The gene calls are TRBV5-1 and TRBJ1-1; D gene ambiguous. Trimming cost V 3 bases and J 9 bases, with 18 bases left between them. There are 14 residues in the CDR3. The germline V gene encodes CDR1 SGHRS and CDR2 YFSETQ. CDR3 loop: CASSSPDSPRKAFF. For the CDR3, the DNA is TGCGCCAGCAGCTCTCCGGACTCCCCACGTAAAGCTTTCTTT.

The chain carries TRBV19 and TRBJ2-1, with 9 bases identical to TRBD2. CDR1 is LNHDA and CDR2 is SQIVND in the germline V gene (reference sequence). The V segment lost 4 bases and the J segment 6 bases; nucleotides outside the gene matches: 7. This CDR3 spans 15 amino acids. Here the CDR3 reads CASSTAWTSVNEQFF. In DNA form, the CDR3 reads TGTGCCAGTAGTACAGCTTGGACTAGCGTCAATGAGCAGTTCTTC.

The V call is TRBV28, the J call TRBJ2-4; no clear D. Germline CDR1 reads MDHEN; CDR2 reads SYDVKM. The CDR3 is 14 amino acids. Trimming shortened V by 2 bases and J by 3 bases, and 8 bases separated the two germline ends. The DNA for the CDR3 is TGTGCCAGCAGTTTAACTGATTTCAAAAACATTCAGTACTTC. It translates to CASSLTDFKNIQYF.